A selection of T cell receptor beta chains follows, all from one sample in a study of blood T cell repertoires in COVID-19. TCRdb's table, derived via immunoSEQ multiplex PCR, lists solely in-frame clones and lacks some. The sample carries 130,000 to 150,000 clones, 65% to 85% recorded once. The material sequenced was PBMCs or T cells enriched from blood (not recorded which). These receptors all come from a woman in her fifties or sixties who had been exposed to COVID-19. The CDR3 runs from the conserved cysteine through the conserved F or W. The D gene is left open where the match is weak. Not all rows give a size; the values are once, few, many and, for expanded clones, a class.

TRBD2	TRBV6-5	TRBJ2-3	-	TGTGCCAGCCGCCGAGCGGGGGCCCATACGCAGTATTTT	CASRRAGAHTQYF
TRBD1	TRBV10-3	TRBJ2-7	-	TGTGCCATCAGCTTAGGGGGCCCCTACGAGCAGTACTTC	CAISLGGPYEQYF
-	TRBV7-2	TRBJ2-5	once	TGTGCCAGCAGCTTAGACGCGGCTAGCCCCCACTTTTGGTACTTC	CASSLDAASPHFWYF
TRBD2	TRBV11-2	TRBJ2-3	-	TGTGCCAGCAGCTTGGGCGGGGGGGCCGCAGATACGCAGTATTTT	CASSLGGGAADTQYF
TRBD1	TRBV19	TRBJ2-7	-	TGTGCCAGTAGTATAACCGGACAGGCCTACGAGCAGTACTTC	CASSITGQAYEQYF
TRBD1	TRBV15	TRBJ1-2	-	TGTGCCACCAGCAGGGACAGGGTGGGATATGGCTACACCTTC	CATSRDRVGYGYTF
-	TRBV5-6	TRBJ1-2	-	TGTGCCAGCAGCCCGTCGGGGGACTATGGCTACACCTTC	CASSPSGDYGYTF
-	TRBV5-4	TRBJ2-7	-	TGTGCCAGCAGCCCCGGGAACACGATCTCCTACGAGCAGTACTTC	CASSPGNTISYEQYF
-	TRBV30	TRBJ1-2	-	TGTGCCTGGAGTCCCCTTCGGGGCTACACCTTC	CAWSPLRGYTF
-	TRBV12-3/TRBV12-4	TRBJ2-7	-	TGTGCCAGCAGTCCCAGGGTCCGAGAGCAGTACTTC	CASSPRVREQYF
-	TRBV5-1	TRBJ1-1	-	TGCGCCAGCAGCTCCTCCCGTAACACTGAAGCTTTCTTT	CASSSSRNTEAFF
TRBD1	TRBV2	TRBJ1-6	-	TGTGCCACCAGGACAGGGACATTATCACCCCTCCACTTT	CATRTGTLSPLHF
TRBD1	TRBV7-6	TRBJ1-3	-	TGTGCCAGCAGCTTAGGGACTGGACAGGGGGGAAACACCATATATTTT	CASSLGTGQGGNTIYF
TRBD2	TRBV18	TRBJ2-3	-	TGTGCCAGCTCACCTCGGACTAGCGGGCCCATGAGGATCACAGATACGCAGTATTTT	CASSPRTSGPMRITDTQYF
-	TRBV12-3/TRBV12-4	TRBJ1-3	-	TGTGCCAGCAGTTGGGACAAACCAAACACCATATATTTT	CASSWDKPNTIYF
-	TRBV18	TRBJ1-1	-	TGTGCCAGCTCTCCTTTAGAGAACACTGAAGCTTTCTTT	CASSPLENTEAFF
-	TRBV2	TRBJ1-2	-	TGTGCCAGCAGTGAACGCCTCACAGGGTTCGGAGGCTACACCTTC	CASSERLTGFGGYTF
TRBD2	TRBV29-1	TRBJ2-3	-	TGCAGCGTTCGCTTTGCCGGGACTAGCGGGGGCCCTATTAGAGGCACGCAGTATTTT	CSVRFAGTSGGPIRGTQYF
-	TRBV5-4	TRBJ1-2	few	TGTGCCAGCAGCTTGGATTGGGCAGGCGGCTACACCTTC	CASSLDWAGGYTF
TRBD1	TRBV9	TRBJ2-1	-	TGTGCCAGCAGCGGCGGAACGGGACAGGGTTCAATTGAGCAGTTCTTC	CASSGGTGQGSIEQFF
-	TRBV3-1/TRBV3-2	TRBJ1-2	-	TGTGCCAGCAGCCGGGGGGGTGGGAGCAACTATGGCTACACCTTC	CASSRGGGSNYGYTF
-	TRBV5-1	TRBJ2-1	-	TGCGCCAGCAGCCGGGACTTCTACAATGAGCAGTTCTTC	CASSRDFYNEQFF